This TCR beta chain was recorded in a study of blood T cell repertoires in COVID-19. The study assigned cohorts using participant-reported clinical history. Per the original methods: The assay estimated nucleated cells by amplifying reference gene primers. Only in-frame clones appear in the TCRdb table, and some are missing; sequencing was by immunoSEQ multiplex PCR. D and trimming were read from the DNA, whereas the V and J calls and clone size are those reported in that table. The sample has some 130,000 clones; less than 90% are singletons. CDR3 length: 19 residues. V lost 2 bases, J lost 0 bases, and 12 bases stayed unmatched. The V gene's germline CDR1 is SGHVS and CDR2 FNYEAQ.

V is TRBV7-6 and J is TRBJ1-4; 7 positions match TRBD1. Sequencing used PBMCs or T cells enriched from blood (not recorded which). This clonotype originated in a woman aged 50 to 65 who had recovered from COVID-19. CDR3 bases: TGTGCCAGCAGCTTATCCCAGACAGGGCCGGCCCCAACTAATGAAAAACTGTTTTTT. Translation: CASSLSQTGPAPTNEKLFF. Using reference TRBV7-6 and TRBJ1-4 for the parts outside the CDR3, the full variable domain is GAGVSQSPRYKVTKRGQDVALRCDPISGHVSLYWYRQALGQGPEFLTYFNYEAQQDKSGLPNDRFSAERPEGSISTLTIQRTEQRDSAMYRCASSLSQTGPAPTNEKLFFGSGTQLSVL.